The 22 T cell receptor beta chains reported below all come from one sample, sequenced in a study of cytomegalovirus exposure and HLA in healthy donors. Only in-frame clones appear in the TCRdb table, and some are missing; sequencing was by immunoSEQ multiplex PCR. The data show some 170,000 clones, roughly 86% seen once. The sequenced sample was PBMCs. The receptor set was obtained from a man between 18 and 29 years old in good health and CMV-seropositive.

This chain uses TRBV5-6 with TRBJ1-5; TRBD1 might be the D (6 bases). From germline, CDR1 is SGHDT and CDR2 YYEEEE. V lost 0 bases and J 4 bases, leaving 14 bases between the germline ends. This CDR3 comprises 16 residues. CDR3 sequence: CASSLGGLTENQPQHF. The CDR3 nucleotides read TGTGCCAGCAGCTTGGGGGGGCTCACAGAGAATCAGCCCCAGCATTTT.

V and J are TRBV4-3 and TRBJ2-2, with unresolved D. Trimming shortened V by 4 bases and J by 5 bases, and 8 bases separated the two germline ends. The CDR3 consists of 13 residues. CDR1 and CDR2 from the germline V gene are LGHNA and YSLEER. CDR3: CASSLTTTGELFF. As DNA, the CDR3 is TGCGCCAGCAGCCTGACAACTACCGGGGAGCTGTTTTTT.

The chain uses TRBV11-2 and TRBJ2-7, with D unclear. The germline gives CDR1 SGHAT, CDR2 FQNNGV. Deletions cut 2 bases from V and 5 bases from J, with 19 bases between. CDR3 length: 16 amino acids. The CDR3 spells CASSLTDSKPNNEQYF. Written as DNA, the CDR3 is TGTGCCAGCAGCTTAACCGACTCGAAGCCGAACAACGAGCAGTACTTC.

This clone has a single count. The CDR3 here is CASSPRGPLLTYEQYF. The CDR3 DNA reads TGTGCCAGCAGCCCAAGGGGGCCCCTACTCACCTACGAGCAGTACTTC. The chain has TRBV7-9 and TRBJ2-7, with 7 bases identical to TRBD1. Germline CDR1 SEHNR, CDR2 FQNEAQ (reference sequence). This CDR3 comprises 16 residues. V was pared by 5 bases and J by 2 bases, with 12 bases of the junction left unmatched.

The genes are TRBV7-8 and TRBJ1-1; D unclear. V lost 1 base to trimming and J lost 10 bases, with 10 bases between them. The CDR3 spans 12 residues. Germline CDR1 reads SGHVS; CDR2 reads FQNEAQ. The CDR3 here is CASSLVARSAFF. The DNA for the CDR3 is TGTGCCAGCAGCTTAGTGGCGAGGTCAGCTTTCTTT.

This clone was picked up a small number of times. The chain has TRBV4-1 and TRBJ2-7; 10 nucleotides line up with TRBD1. The ends lost 2 bases at V and 1 base at J; junction bases unmatched: 5. Germline assignment: CDR1 MGHRA and CDR2 YSYEKL. The CDR3 runs 16 residues. The CDR3 DNA sequence: TGCGCCAGCAGCCAACCTCCGGGACAGGGGTCCTACGAGCAGTACTTC. This translates into CASSQPPGQGSYEQYF.

The chain has TRBV7-3 and TRBJ2-1; the match to TRBD2 covers 7 bases. Germline-derived CDR1 and CDR2 are SGHTA and FQGTGA. CDR3 size: 16 residues. Losses at the gene ends were 4 bases for V and 4 bases for J; bases not matched to a gene: 10. CDR3 sequence reads: CASSYSRRGYYNEQFF. CDR3 in DNA: TGTGCCAGCAGCTACTCACGGCGGGGGTATTACAATGAGCAGTTCTTC.

The CDR3 protein is CASSFKAGEQYF. The DNA of the CDR3 is TGTGCCAGCAGTTTCAAGGCGGGCGAGCAGTACTTC. This chain links TRBV4-2 with TRBJ2-7, with D possibly TRBD2 on 5 matching bases. The CDR3 is made up of 12 amino acids. Germline assignment: CDR1 LGHNA and CDR2 YNFKEQ. Trimming stripped 6 bases from V and 6 bases from J, with 12 bases between.

The V gene is TRBV5-1, the J gene TRBJ2-7; D perhaps matches TRBD1 (6 bases). The germline gives CDR1 SGHRS, CDR2 YFSETQ. The germline V and J ends were trimmed by 3 bases and 2 bases, with 15 bases remaining between them. This CDR3 is built from 15 residues. As DNA, the CDR3 is TGCGCCAGCAGCTGGACGAAGGGGGAAACCTACGAGCAGTACTTC. This gives the protein CASSWTKGETYEQYF.

The CDR3 loop is CASSDVLGEQGGENTEAFF. CDR3 nucleotides: TGTGCCAGCAGTGACGTTTTGGGAGAACAGGGGGGCGAGAACACTGAAGCTTTCTTT. The chain links TRBV2 to TRBJ1-1; 8 bases agree with TRBD1. Trimming at V came to 3 bases and at J to 1 base, leaving 16 bases not matched to a gene. The CDR3 extends over 19 amino acids. Germline loops: CDR1 SNHLY, CDR2 FYNNEI.

The gene calls are TRBV7-8 and TRBJ1-1, with D possibly TRBD1 on 5 matching bases. CDR1 is SGHVS and CDR2 is FQNEAQ in the germline V gene. V lost 0 bases and J lost 6, with 8 bases in between. The CDR3 length is 13 residues. DNA for the CDR3: TGTGCCAGCAGCTTAGCGCAGGGTCCTGAAGCTTTCTTT. Translating gives CASSLAQGPEAFF.

This clone turned up a few times. V usage is TRBV19 and J usage is TRBJ1-2, with a tentative D call TRBD1 (6 bases). The V end was cut by 8 bases, the J end by 5 bases, with 21 bases between. The CDR3 is made up of 15 amino acids. Germline values: CDR1 LNHDA, CDR2 SQIVND (reference sequence). This chain's CDR3 is CASGPGGEVWYGYTF. CDR3 in DNA: TGTGCCAGTGGACCGGGGGGCGAGGTTTGGTATGGCTACACCTTC.

The chain uses TRBV7-8 and TRBJ1-1; D not resolved. Germline V lookup: CDR1 SGHVS, CDR2 FQNEAQ. The CDR3 has 14 amino acids. Trimming left V 0 bases short and J 6 bases short, with 11 bases between. CDR3 sequence (DNA): TGTGCCAGCAGCTTAGCGTGGCAGGTCTCTGAAGCTTTCTTT. As protein: CASSLAWQVSEAFF.

J is TRBJ2-3 and V is TRBV18, with TRBD2 identical over 12 bases. J lost 3 bases, V lost 2 bases, and 15 bases had no gene match. Looked up from germline, CDR1 is KGHSH and CDR2 is LQKENI. The CDR3 runs to 20 residues. CDR3 in DNA: TGTGCCAGCTCACCAAGAGGAACTAGCGGGAGGAGGGCAGGTACAGATACGCAGTATTTT. This codes for CASSPRGTSGRRAGTDTQYF. The variable domain in full, with the rest retrieved from reference TRBV18 and TRBJ2-3, is NAGVMQNPRHLVRRRGQEARLRCSPMKGHSHVYWYRQLPEEGLKFMVYLQKENIIDESGMPKERFSAEFPKEGPSILRIQQVVRGDSAAYFCASSPRGTSGRRAGTDTQYFGPGTRLTVL.

CDR3 coding DNA: TGTGCCACTCCAGGAGGCACTGAAGCTTTCTTT. Translated: CATPGGTEAFF. The gene calls are TRBV2 and TRBJ1-1; D gene uncertain. CDR1 and CDR2 (germline): SNHLY, FYNNEI. The CDR3 totals 11 residues. Trimming cost V 10 bases and J 4 bases, with 10 bases left between them.

The rearrangement links TRBV13 to TRBJ2-7; 7 bases map to TRBD1. Germline trimming cut 3 bases from V and 2 bases from J; bases unmatched to any gene: 1. The CDR3 covers 13 residues. CDR1 is PRHDT and CDR2 is FYEKMQ in the germline V gene (reference sequence). DNA of the CDR3: TGTGCCAGCAGCTTCGGGACAGCCTACGAGCAGTACTTC. This translates into CASSFGTAYEQYF.

The chain recombines TRBV29-1 with TRBJ1-2; 8 bases map to TRBD1. Unmatched junction bases numbered 15, after V lost 5 bases and J lost 1 base. The germline V gene has CDR1 SQVTM and CDR2 ANQGSEA. The CDR3 contains 17 residues. CDR3 residues: CSVPEAGGAHINYGYTF. The CDR3 nucleotides read TGCAGCGTTCCGGAGGCAGGGGGCGCCCACATTAACTATGGCTACACCTTC.

This rearrangement joins TRBV7-3 to TRBJ2-5; 8 bases align to TRBD1. CDR1 is SGHTA, CDR2 FQGTGA, per germline. The CDR3 contains 15 residues. Germline trimming cut 5 bases from V and 5 bases from J; bases unmatched to any gene: 10. Written as DNA, the CDR3 is TGTGCCAGCAGCCTAAAGCAGGGGGCCCGGGAGACCCAGTACTTC. Translation gives CASSLKQGARETQYF.

The chain has TRBV6-1 and TRBJ1-4, with TRBD1 matching over 8 bases. The CDR3 spans 14 residues. The germline gives CDR1 MNHNS, CDR2 SASEGT. Trimming at V came to 6 bases and at J to 5 bases, leaving 5 bases not matched to a gene. The CDR3: CASRRQGSNEKLFF. In nucleotides, the CDR3 is TGTGCCAGCAGAAGACAGGGGTCAAATGAAAAACTGTTTTTT.

The chain is built from TRBV9 and TRBJ2-7, with D perhaps matching TRBD2 (6 bases). Germline CDR1 reads SGDLS; CDR2 reads YYNGEE. Between the trimmed V and J ends, which lost 5 bases and 5 bases, there was a span of 14 bases. The CDR3 runs 13 residues. CDR3 in DNA: TGTGCCAGCAGTGGAGGGGACGGGCACGAGCAGTACTTC. It specifies CASSGGDGHEQYF.

This clone was observed a few times. V usage is TRBV4-1 and J usage is TRBJ2-7, with no clear D. CDR1 and CDR2 (germline): MGHRA, YSYEKL. V lost 4 bases and J lost 0, with 19 bases in between. The CDR3 has 17 amino acids. CDR3 sequence reads: CASSPRAAAASSYEQYF. CDR3 DNA sequence: TGCGCCAGCAGCCCCCGAGCCGCGGCAGCTTCCTCCTACGAGCAGTACTTC.

The chain uses TRBV2 and TRBJ2-3; 14 nucleotides match TRBD2. The ends lost 3 bases at V and 4 bases at J; junction bases unmatched: 3. The CDR3 consists of 16 residues. Germline V gene data show CDR1 as SNHLY and CDR2 as FYNNEI. The CDR3 DNA sequence: TGTGCCAGCAGTGATACGACTAGCGGGGGGGCAGATACGCAGTATTTT. Encoded protein: CASSDTTSGGADTQYF. Filled out from reference TRBV2 and TRBJ2-3, the complete variable domain reads EPEVTQTPSHQVTQMGQEVILRCVPISNHLYFYWYRQILGQKVEFLVSFYNNEISEKSEIFDDQFSVERPDGSNFTLKIRSTKLEDSAMYFCASSDTTSGGADTQYFGPGTRLTVL.